This TCR beta chain was identified during a study of cytomegalovirus exposure and HLA in healthy donors. Study at large: HLA-typed donors were the source of approximately 80 million unique TCRs, which an early data release held.

PCR involved 60 Vbeta and 13 Jbeta primers. Profiled with immunoSEQ multiplex PCR; TCRdb holds only in-frame clones, not every one. The sample holds roughly 65,000 clones. The CDR3 is 16 amino acids. Germline V CDR1 and CDR2: KGHSH, LQKENI. Trimming removed 5 bases from V and 3 bases from J; junction bases left unmatched: 11. The chain joins TRBV18 to TRBJ2-5; 8 bases line up with TRBD2. Sequenced material: PBMCs. The TCR comes from a boy younger than 18 in good health and CMV-seronegative. The CDR3 spells CASSDGAGLVKETQYF. CDR3 bases: TGTGCCAGCTCAGACGGGGCGGGACTAGTAAAAGAGACCCAGTACTTC.